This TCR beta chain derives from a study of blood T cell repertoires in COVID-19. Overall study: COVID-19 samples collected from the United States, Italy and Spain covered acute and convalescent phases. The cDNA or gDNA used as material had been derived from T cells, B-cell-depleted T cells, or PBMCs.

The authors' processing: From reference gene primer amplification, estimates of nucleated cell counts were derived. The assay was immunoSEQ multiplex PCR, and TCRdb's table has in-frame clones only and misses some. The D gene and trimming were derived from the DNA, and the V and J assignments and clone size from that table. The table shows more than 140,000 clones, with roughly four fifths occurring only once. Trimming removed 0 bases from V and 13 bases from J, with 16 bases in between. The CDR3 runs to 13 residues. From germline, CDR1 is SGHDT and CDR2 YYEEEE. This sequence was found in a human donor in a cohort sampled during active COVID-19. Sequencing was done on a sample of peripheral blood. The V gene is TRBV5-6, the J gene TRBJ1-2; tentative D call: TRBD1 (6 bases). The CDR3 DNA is TGTGCCAGCAGCTTGGGGCAGGGGCTGAGGGCCACCTTC. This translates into CASSLGQGLRATF.